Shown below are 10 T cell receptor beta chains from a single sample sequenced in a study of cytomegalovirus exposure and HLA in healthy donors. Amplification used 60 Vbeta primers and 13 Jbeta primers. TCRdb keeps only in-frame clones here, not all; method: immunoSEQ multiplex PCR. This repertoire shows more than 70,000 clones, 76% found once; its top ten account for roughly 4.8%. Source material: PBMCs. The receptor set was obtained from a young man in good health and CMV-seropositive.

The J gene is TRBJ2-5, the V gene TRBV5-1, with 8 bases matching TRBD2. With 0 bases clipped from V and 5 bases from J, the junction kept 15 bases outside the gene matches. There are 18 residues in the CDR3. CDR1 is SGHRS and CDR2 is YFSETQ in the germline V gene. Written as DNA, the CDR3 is TGCGCCAGCAGCTTGGCCAATGTGGCCCGGGAGGGCCTGGAGACCCAGTACTTC. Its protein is CASSLANVAREGLETQYF.

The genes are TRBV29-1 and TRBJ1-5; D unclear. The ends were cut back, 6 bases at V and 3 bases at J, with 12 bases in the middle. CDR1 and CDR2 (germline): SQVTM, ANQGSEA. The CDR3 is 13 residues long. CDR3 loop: CSVLVQPNQPQHF. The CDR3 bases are TGCAGCGTATTGGTACAGCCCAATCAGCCCCAGCATTTT. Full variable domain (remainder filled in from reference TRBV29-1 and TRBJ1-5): SAVISQKPSRDICQRGTSLTIQCQVDSQVTMMFWYRQQPGQSLTLIATANQGSEATYESGFVIDKFPISRPNLTFSTLTVSNMSPEDSSIYLCSVLVQPNQPQHFGDGTRLSIL.

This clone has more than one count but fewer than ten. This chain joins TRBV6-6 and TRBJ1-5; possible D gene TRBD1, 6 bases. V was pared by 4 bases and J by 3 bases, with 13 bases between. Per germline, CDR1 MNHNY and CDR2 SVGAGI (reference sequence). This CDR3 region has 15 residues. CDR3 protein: CASSFTGTTNQPQHF. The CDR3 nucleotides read TGTGCCAGCAGTTTCACAGGGACTACCAATCAGCCCCAGCATTTT.

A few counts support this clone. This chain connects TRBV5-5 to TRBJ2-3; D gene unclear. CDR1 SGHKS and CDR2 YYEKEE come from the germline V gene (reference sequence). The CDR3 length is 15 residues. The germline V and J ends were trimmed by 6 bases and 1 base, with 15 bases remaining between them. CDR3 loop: CASTLLSGGTDTQYF. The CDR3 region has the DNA TGTGCCAGCACCCTGTTGTCCGGAGGCACAGATACGCAGTATTTT.

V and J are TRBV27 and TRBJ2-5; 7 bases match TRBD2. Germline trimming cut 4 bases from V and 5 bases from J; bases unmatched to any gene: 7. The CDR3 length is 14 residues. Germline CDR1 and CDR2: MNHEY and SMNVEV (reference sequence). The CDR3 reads CASSSWGGLETQYF. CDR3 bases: TGTGCCAGCAGTTCGTGGGGAGGGTTGGAGACCCAGTACTTC.

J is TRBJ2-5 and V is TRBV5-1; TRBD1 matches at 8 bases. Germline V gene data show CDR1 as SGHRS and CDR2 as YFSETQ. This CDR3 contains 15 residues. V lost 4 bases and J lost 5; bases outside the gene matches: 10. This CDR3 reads CASSLATGGYETQYF. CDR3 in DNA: TGCGCCAGCAGCCTGGCAACAGGGGGTTATGAGACCCAGTACTTC.

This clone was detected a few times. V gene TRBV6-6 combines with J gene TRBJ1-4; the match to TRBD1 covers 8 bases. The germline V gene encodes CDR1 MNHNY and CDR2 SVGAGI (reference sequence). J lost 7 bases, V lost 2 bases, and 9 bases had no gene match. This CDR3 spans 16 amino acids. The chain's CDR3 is CASSYAPTGGFEKLFF. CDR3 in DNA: TGTGCCAGCAGTTACGCCCCTACAGGGGGATTTGAAAAACTGTTTTTT.

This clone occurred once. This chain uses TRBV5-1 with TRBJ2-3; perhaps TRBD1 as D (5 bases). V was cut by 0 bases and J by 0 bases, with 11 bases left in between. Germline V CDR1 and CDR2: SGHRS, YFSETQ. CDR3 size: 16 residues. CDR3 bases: TGCGCCAGCAGCTTGGATAGGACACCTAGCACAGATACGCAGTATTTT. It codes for CASSLDRTPSTDTQYF.

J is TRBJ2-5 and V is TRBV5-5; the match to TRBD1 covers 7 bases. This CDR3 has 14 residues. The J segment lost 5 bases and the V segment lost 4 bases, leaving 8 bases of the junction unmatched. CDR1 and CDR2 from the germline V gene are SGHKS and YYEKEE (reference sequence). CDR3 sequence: CASSHTGVGETQYF. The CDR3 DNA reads TGTGCCAGCAGCCATACAGGGGTTGGGGAGACCCAGTACTTC.

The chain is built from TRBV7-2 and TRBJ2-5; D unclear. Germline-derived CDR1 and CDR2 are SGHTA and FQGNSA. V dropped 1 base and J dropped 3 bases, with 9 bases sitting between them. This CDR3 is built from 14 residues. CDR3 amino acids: CASSLGPREETQYF. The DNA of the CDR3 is TGTGCCAGCAGCTTAGGTCCTAGAGAAGAGACCCAGTACTTC.